The count of the clone carrying this T cell receptor (beta chain) is one. Conversion of TCR transcripts into cDNA relied on 5'RACE template switching, which added a universal primer site and UMIs. Each CDR3 protein gets one entry after TCRdb re-called the 5' RACE reads with MiXCR. The sample has 450,000 to 550,000 distinct CDR3 sequences, 20% to 25% seen once. These data come from a study of T cells after yellow fever vaccination. Trimming pared 7 bases from V and 3 bases from J, leaving 18 bases between. This CDR3 contains 15 residues. Looked up from germline, CDR1 is SGHAT and CDR2 is FQNNGV. This material consisted of PBMCs, taken 21 days after the first yellow fever vaccination. The chain carries TRBV11-2 and TRBJ2-5; D might be TRBD1 (6 bases). The receptor was isolated from a man in his late teens or twenties who received the YFV17D yellow fever vaccine. The CDR3 coding sequence is TGTGCCAGCAAGAGGGACACAGGGCCAAAAGAGACCCAGTACTTC. Translation gives CASKRDTGPKETQYF.